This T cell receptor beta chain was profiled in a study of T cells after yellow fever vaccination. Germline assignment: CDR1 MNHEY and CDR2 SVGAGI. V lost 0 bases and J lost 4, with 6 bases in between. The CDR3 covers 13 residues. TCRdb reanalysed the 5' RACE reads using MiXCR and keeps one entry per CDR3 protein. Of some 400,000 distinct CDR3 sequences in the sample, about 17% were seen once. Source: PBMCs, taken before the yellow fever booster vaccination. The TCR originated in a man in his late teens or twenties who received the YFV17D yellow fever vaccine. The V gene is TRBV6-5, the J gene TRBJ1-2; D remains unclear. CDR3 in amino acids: CASSYSAVYGYTF. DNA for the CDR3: TGTGCCAGCAGTTACTCGGCAGTCTATGGCTACACCTTC.